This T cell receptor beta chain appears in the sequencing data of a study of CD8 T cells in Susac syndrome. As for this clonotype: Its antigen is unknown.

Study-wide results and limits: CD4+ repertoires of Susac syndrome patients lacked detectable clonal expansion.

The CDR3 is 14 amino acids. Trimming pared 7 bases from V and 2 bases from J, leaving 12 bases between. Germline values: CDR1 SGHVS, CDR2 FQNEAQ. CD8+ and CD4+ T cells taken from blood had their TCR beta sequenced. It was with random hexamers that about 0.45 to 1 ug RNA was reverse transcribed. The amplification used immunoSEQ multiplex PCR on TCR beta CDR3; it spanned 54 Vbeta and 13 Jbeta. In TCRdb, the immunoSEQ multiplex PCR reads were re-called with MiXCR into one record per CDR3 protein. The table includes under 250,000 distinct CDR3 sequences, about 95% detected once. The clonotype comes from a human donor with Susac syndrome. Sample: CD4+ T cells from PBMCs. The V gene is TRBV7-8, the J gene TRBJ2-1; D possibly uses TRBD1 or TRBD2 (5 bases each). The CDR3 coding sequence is TGTGCCAGCAAAGGGGACCTGACCTACAATGAGCAGTTCTTC. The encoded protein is CASKGDLTYNEQFF.